This TCR beta chain was documented in a study of post-analysis software for immune sequencing data. As for the study in general: Multiple sclerosis in the patients followed relapsing-remitting, secondary progressive and progressive-relapsing courses. General observations from the study: In patients, about five TRBV segments were more frequent than in controls, with TRBV5-6, TRBV5-1 and TRBV20-1 among them. Multiple sclerosis patients had significantly lower normalized Chao1 diversity than controls. Batch-matched samples strongly co-clustered by F measure.

The ends lost 4 bases at V and 0 bases at J; junction bases unmatched: 10. Germline lookup yields CDR1 SGHRS and CDR2 YFSETQ. CDR3 size: 17 residues. Unique-molecular-identifier-tagged TCR beta cDNA libraries were used. cDNA molecules numbering roughly 0.5 million came from approximately 1 to 10 million T cells. TCRdb reprocessed the PCR reads via MiXCR and lists one record per CDR3 protein. The sample holds about 620,000 distinct CDR3 sequences, roughly 47% seen once. Note on this clonotype: Its antigen is as yet unknown.

The chain combines TRBV5-1 with TRBJ2-1; TRBD2 aligns across 7 bases. Source material: blood. The TCR sequence derives from a girl aged 10-17 years with multiple sclerosis. CDR3 sequence: CASSTTAGVSSYNEQFF. CDR3 sequence (DNA): TGCGCCAGCAGCACTACCGCGGGGGTGAGCTCCTACAATGAGCAGTTCTTC.